This T cell receptor beta chain was profiled in a study of PD-L1 blockade in urothelial cancer (dated by TCRdb to the late 2010s). Concerning the study at large: Therapy was started at some point between 2014 and 2016 for all patients, and atezolizumab 1,200 mg was administered intravenously every 3 weeks. Twenty-five of 29 patients were males with bladder-origin urothelial cancer, and 18 of 29 reported a prior smoking history. Patients had an ECOG performance status of 0 or 1 and had received between 0 and 3 prior chemotherapy regimens. Blood samples were analyzed 3 weeks after the start of treatment (second dose) and 6 weeks after the start of treatment. Blood samples gave a median of around 140,000 T cells and 88,000 or so unique TCRs, with a median clonality of 0.080. Somatic, immune and clinical correlates of response to PD-L1 blockade with atezolizumab in urothelial cancer were the focus of an exploratory multi-omic analysis. Pretreatment tumor samples, along with matched peripheral blood collected serially before and after atezolizumab treatment, underwent TCR sequencing. Durable clinical benefit was defined as progression-free survival longer than 6 months, and TCR features were also tested against progression-free and overall survival. In the same patients who had TCR sequencing, pretreatment tumors also underwent whole exome sequencing and RNA sequencing. Nine patients achieved durable clinical benefit and 20 did not. Pretreatment blood TCR-seq was available for twenty-nine patients, at least one posttreatment blood collection was obtained for 25 or so patients, and tumor TCR-seq was available for 25 or so patients. Findings and caveats that apply to the study as a whole: Because the sample size was small (n = 29) and many of the analyses were exploratory, the results are meant to be hypothesis-generating. Improved progression-free and overall survival was associated with having pretreatment peripheral blood TCR clonality below the median. Patients with durable benefit showed greater expansion of tumor-associated TCR clones in peripheral blood 3 weeks after starting treatment (n of about 21, p = 0.022).

About this clone: Its antigen is currently not known. No much larger clonotype is one base removed from it; base qualities were not supplied.

Each PCR received spiked-in synthetic TCR analog templates so that absolute template abundance could be estimated from read counts. Using the immunoSEQ assay, TCRbeta CDR3 regions were amplified from genomic DNA with bias-controlled V and J gene primers. Rearranged TCRbeta segments were sequenced at approximately 20X coverage. As for the authors' bioinformatics: Sequencing errors were corrected by clustering, and CDR3s were annotated against IMGT so that V, D and J genes could be assigned. Downstream analyses used only productive TCRbeta rearrangements, leaving out any out-of-frame or stop-codon sequences. Clonality was computed as one minus Shannon entropy normalized by the log of the number of unique productive sequences. Clones differing between time points or between blood and tumor were identified using Fisher's exact test with Benjamini-Hochberg correction, with an adjusted p below 0.01 applied as the threshold. Entries here come from immuneACCESS through TCRdb and include only in-frame sequences with V and J called. Some clones fail to appear in such tables; in the studies checked, an unresolved V gene covers under half of the shortfall, and the cause of the remainder is unknown. V, J and clone size were drawn from that table, and D and trimming were deduced from the DNA. The sample table shows under 70,000 clones, and approximately 85% are seen once. The biggest ten clones account for more than 15% of the sample.

The junction shows trimming of 4 bases on V and 4 bases on J, and the gene matches do not reach 8 bases of it. The germline V gene yields SGHNT for CDR1 and YENEEA for CDR2. The CDR3 contains 15 residues, cysteine and phenylalanine counted. Only the CDR3 portion is preserved as DNA: 45 bases, with reading frame beginning at the first base. The time point label, as the study defines it: pretreatment peripheral blood. A total of some 30 patients with locally advanced or metastatic urothelial carcinoma, treated at Memorial Sloan Kettering on a trial protocol, made up the cohort. Peripheral blood mononuclear cells were collected pretreatment and during treatment, at between 1 and 8 total time points per patient. The Qiagen DNeasy Blood extraction kit was used to purify genomic DNA from total PBMCs and tumor samples. Collected pretreatment and during treatment, PBMCs were isolated and stored as previously described.

The sample here was PBMCs, taken around atezolizumab (anti-PD-L1) treatment. The chain is made from TRBV11-3 and TRBJ2-3; TRBD1 agrees with 7 junctional bases. This clonotype originated in a man in his sixties or seventies with urothelial cancer. This receptor has the CDR3 CASSSDREGADTQYF. The DNA is TGTGCCAGCAGCTCTGACAGGGAAGGGGCAGATACGCAGTATTTT.